This TCR beta chain came from a study of T cell repertoires in cytomegalovirus infection. CDR3 length: 14 residues. CDR1 is MNHNS, CDR2 SASEGT, per germline. Trimming took 6 bases from V and 2 from J, leaving 13 bases between them. From the reads, TCRdb called clonotypes with MiXCR, one entry per CDR3 protein. The sample holds almost 90,000 distinct CDR3 sequences, approximately 30% seen once. For this clonotype: Its target is not known.

The rearrangement links TRBV6-1 to TRBJ1-2; tentative D call: TRBD1 (6 bases). This sample comprised CD8+ T cells from cultured PBMCs, obtained from culture after CMV antigen stimulation. This sequence originates from a human donor in good health (CMV status not recorded). Some clones in this sample may be carry-over from other donors' samples. In DNA, the CDR3 is TGTGCCAGCAGCCCCGGAGGGGGAAACTATGGCTACACCTTC. Its protein is CASSPGGGNYGYTF.